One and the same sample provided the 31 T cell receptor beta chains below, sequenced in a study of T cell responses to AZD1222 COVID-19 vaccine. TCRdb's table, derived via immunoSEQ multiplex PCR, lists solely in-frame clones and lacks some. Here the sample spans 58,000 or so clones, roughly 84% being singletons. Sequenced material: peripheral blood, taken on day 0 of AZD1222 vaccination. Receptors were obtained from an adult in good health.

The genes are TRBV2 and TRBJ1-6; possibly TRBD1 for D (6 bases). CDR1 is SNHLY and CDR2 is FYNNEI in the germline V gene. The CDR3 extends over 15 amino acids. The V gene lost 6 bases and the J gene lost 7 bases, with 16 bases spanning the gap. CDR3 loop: CASRLARQENSPLHF. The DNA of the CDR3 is TGTGCCAGCAGACTTGCCAGACAGGAGAATTCACCCCTCCACTTT.

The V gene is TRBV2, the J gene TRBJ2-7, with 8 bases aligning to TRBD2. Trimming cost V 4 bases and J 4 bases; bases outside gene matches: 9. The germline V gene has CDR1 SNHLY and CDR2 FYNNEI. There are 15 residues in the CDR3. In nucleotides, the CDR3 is TGTGCCAGCAGTGGGCGGGGGGAGGAGAGGTACGAGCAGTACTTC. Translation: CASSGRGEERYEQYF.

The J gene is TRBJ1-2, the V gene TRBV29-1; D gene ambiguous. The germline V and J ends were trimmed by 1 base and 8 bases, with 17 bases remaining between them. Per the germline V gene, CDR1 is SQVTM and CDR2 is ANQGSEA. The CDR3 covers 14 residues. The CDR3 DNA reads TGCAGCGTTGAAGGGATAAGACTGCAAGACGGCTACACCTTC. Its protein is CSVEGIRLQDGYTF.

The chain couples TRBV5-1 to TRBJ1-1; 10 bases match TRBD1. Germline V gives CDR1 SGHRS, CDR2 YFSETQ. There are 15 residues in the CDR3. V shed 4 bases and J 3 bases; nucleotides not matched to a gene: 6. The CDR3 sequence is CASSPTGTGDTEAFF. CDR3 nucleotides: TGCGCCAGCAGCCCGACCGGGACAGGGGACACTGAAGCTTTCTTT.

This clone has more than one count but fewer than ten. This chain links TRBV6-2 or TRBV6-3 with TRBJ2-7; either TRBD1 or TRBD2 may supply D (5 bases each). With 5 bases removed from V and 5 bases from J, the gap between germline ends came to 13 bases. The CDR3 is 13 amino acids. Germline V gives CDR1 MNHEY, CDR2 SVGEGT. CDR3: CASSRDLGHEQYF. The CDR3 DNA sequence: TGTGCCAGCAGTCGGGACCTCGGCCACGAGCAGTACTTC.

DNA of the CDR3: TGTGCCAGCAGTGATTCGGGACAGGGTTTCTATGGCTACACCTTC. Translation gives CASSDSGQGFYGYTF. The chain combines TRBV2 with TRBJ1-2; the match to TRBD1 covers 9 bases. The ends lost 3 bases at V and 4 bases at J; junction bases unmatched: 6. The CDR3 length is 15 residues. Germline values: CDR1 SNHLY, CDR2 FYNNEI. Looking up the rest from reference TRBV2 and TRBJ1-2 gives the full variable domain: EPEVTQTPSHQVTQMGQEVILRCVPISNHLYFYWYRQILGQKVEFLVSFYNNEISEKSEIFDDQFSVERPDGSNFTLKIRSTKLEDSAMYFCASSDSGQGFYGYTFGSGTRLTVV.

This CDR3 is CSVEEAGTEQYF. The CDR3 bases are TGCAGCGTTGAAGAGGCCGGGACCGAGCAGTACTTC. This rearrangement joins TRBV29-1 to TRBJ2-7; D possibly uses TRBD1 or TRBD2 (5 bases each). Germline CDR1 is SQVTM and CDR2 is ANQGSEA. The CDR3 spans 12 residues. The V end lost 0 bases, the J end lost 6 bases, and 9 bases lay between the germline ends.

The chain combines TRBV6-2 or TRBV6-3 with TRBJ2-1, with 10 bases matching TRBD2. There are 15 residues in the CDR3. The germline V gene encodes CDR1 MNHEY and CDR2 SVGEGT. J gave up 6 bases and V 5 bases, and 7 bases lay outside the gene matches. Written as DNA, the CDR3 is TGTGCCAGCAGTGGCCTAGCGGGGGCGCTCAATGAGCAGTTCTTC. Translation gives CASSGLAGALNEQFF.

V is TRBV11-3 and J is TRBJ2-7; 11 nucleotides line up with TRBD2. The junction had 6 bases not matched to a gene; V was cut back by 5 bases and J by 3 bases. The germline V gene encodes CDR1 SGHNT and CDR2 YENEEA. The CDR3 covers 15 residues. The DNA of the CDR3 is TGTGCCAGCAGCCCTGGGACTAGCGGCAGCTACGAGCAGTACTTC. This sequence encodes CASSPGTSGSYEQYF.

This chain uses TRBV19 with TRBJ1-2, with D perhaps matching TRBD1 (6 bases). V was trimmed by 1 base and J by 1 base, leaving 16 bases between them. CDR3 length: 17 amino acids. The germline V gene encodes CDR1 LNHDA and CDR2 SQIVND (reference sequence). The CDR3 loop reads CASSIGGRRRDNYGYTF. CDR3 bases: TGTGCCAGTAGTATAGGGGGGCGTAGGCGAGATAACTATGGCTACACCTTC.

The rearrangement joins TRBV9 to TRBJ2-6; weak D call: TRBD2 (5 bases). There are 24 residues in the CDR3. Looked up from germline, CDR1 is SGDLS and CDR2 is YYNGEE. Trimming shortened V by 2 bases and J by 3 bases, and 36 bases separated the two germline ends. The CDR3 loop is CASSVHLNPGTSHDLLGGANVLTF. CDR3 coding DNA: TGTGCCAGCAGCGTCCATTTGAATCCGGGAACTAGTCACGATCTCTTGGGTGGGGCCAACGTCCTGACTTTC.

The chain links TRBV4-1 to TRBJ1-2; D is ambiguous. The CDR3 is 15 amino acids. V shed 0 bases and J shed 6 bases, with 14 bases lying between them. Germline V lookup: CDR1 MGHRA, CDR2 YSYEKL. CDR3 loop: CASSQDRGGDNGYTF. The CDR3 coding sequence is TGCGCCAGCAGCCAAGATCGAGGCGGGGATAATGGCTACACCTTC.

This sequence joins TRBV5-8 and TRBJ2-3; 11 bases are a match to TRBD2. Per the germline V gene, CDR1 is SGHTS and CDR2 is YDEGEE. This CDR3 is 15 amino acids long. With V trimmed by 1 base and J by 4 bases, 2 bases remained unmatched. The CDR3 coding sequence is TGTGCCAGCAGCTTGAAACTAGCGGGGGCAGATACGCAGTATTTT. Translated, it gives CASSLKLAGADTQYF.

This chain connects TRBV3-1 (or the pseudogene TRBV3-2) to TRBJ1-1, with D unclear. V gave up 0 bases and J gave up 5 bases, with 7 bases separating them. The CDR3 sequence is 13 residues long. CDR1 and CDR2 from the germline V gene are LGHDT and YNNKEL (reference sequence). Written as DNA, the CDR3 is TGTGCCAGCAGCCAAGACAGTCGTACTGAAGCTTTCTTT. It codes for CASSQDSRTEAFF.

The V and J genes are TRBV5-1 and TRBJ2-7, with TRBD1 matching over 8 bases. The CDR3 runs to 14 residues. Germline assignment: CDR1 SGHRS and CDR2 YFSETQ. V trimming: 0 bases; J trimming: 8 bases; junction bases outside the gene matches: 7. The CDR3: CASSLELTGAQQYF. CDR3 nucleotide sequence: TGCGCCAGCAGCTTGGAGTTGACAGGGGCGCAGCAGTACTTC.

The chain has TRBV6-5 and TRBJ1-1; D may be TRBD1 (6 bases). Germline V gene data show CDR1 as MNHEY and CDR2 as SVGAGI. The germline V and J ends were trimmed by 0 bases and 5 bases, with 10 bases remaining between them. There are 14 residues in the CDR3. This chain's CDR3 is CASSYSGGWTEAFF. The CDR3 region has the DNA TGTGCCAGCAGTTACTCAGGGGGGTGGACTGAAGCTTTCTTT.

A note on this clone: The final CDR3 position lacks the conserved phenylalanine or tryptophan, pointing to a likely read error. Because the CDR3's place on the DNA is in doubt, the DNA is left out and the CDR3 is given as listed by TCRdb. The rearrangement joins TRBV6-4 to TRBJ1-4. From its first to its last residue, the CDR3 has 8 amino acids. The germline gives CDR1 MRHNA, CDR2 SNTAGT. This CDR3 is CASSGYLT.

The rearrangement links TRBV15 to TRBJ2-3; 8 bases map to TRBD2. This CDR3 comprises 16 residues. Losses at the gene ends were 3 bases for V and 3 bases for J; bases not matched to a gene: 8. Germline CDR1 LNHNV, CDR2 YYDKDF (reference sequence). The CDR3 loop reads CATSSPSSGGTDTQYF. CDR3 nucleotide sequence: TGTGCCACCAGCAGTCCCAGTTCGGGGGGGACAGATACGCAGTATTTT. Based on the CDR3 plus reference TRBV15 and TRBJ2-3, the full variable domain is DAMVIQNPRYQVTQFGKPVTLSCSQTLNHNVMYWYQQKSSQAPKLLFHYYDKDFNNEADTPDNFQSRRPNTSFCFLDIRSPGLGDTAMYLCATSSPSSGGTDTQYFGPGTRLTVL.

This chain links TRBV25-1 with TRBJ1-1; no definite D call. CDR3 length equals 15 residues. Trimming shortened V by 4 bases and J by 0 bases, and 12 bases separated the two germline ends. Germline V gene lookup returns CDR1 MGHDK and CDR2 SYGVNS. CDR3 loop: CASSVGRVVNTEAFF. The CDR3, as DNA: TGTGCCAGCAGTGTTGGGCGAGTGGTGAACACTGAAGCTTTCTTT.

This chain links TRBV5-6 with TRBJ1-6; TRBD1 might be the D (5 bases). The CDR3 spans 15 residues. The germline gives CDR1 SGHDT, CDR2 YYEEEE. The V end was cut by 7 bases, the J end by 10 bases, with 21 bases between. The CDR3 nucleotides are TGTGCCAGCGTGGATCGAGGGGCTTACGGATCACCCCTCCACTTT. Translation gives CASVDRGAYGSPLHF.

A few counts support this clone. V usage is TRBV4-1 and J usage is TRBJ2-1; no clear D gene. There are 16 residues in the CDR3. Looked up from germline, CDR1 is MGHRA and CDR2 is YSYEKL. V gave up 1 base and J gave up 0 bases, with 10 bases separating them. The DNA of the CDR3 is TGCGCCAGCAGCCAAGTAGGCCGGAGCTCCTACAATGAGCAGTTCTTC. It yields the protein CASSQVGRSSYNEQFF.

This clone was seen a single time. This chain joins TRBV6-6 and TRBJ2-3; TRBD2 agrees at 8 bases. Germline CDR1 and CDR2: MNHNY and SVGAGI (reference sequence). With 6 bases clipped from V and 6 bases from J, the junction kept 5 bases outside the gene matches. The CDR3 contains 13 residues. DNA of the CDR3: TGTGCCAGCAGAGACGGGGGGGCCGATACGCAGTATTTT. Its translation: CASRDGGADTQYF.

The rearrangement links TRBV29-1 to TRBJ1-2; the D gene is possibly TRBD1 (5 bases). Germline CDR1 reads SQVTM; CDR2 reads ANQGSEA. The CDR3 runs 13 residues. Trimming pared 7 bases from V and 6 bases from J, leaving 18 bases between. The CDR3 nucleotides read TGCAGCGCGCGGACCCAGGGTACGCATGGCTACACCTTC. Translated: CSARTQGTHGYTF.

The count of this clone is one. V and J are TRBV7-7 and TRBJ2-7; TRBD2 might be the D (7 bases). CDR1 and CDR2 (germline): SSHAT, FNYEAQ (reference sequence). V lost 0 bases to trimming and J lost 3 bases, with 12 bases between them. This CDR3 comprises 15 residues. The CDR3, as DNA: TGTGCCAGCAGCTTAGCCCCAGGGGACTACTACGAGCAGTACTTC. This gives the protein CASSLAPGDYYEQYF.

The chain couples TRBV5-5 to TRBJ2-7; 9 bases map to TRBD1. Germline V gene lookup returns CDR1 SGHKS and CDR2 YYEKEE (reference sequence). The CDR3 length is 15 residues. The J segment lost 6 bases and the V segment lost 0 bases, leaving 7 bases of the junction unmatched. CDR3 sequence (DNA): TGTGCCAGCAGCTTGGCCGGGACAGGGCCCTCCGAGCAGTACTTC. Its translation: CASSLAGTGPSEQYF. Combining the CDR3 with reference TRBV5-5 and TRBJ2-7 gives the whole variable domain DAGVTQSPTHLIKTRGQQVTLRCSPISGHKSVSWYQQVLGQGPQFIFQYYEKEERGRGNFPDRFSARQFPNYSSELNVNALLLGDSALYLCASSLAGTGPSEQYFGPGTRLTVT.

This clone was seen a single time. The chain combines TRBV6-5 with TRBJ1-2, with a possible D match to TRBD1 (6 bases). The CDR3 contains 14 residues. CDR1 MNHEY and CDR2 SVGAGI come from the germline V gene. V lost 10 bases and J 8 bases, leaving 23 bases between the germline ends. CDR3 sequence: CATTNYGQKKGYTF. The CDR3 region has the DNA TGTGCCACCACAAATTACGGACAGAAGAAAGGCTACACCTTC.

In DNA, the CDR3 is TGTGCCAGCAGCGCCGGGACGGGACTAAATGAGCAGTTCTTC. It yields the protein CASSAGTGLNEQFF. The chain uses TRBV11-2 and TRBJ2-1, with 7 positions matching TRBD2. The J segment lost 7 bases and the V segment lost 5 bases, leaving 8 bases of the junction unmatched. Germline V lookup: CDR1 SGHAT, CDR2 FQNNGV. CDR3 length equals 14 residues.

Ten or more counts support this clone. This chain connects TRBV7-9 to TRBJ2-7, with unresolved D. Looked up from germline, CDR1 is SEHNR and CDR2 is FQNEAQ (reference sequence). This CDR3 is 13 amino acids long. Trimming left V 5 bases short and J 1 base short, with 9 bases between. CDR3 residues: CASSPDGSYEQYF. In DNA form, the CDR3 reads TGTGCCAGCAGCCCAGACGGATCCTACGAGCAGTACTTC.

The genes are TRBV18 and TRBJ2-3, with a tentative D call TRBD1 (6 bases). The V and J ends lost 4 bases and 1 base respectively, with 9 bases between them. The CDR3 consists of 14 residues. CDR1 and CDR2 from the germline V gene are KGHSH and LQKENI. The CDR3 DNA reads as TGTGCCAGCTCACTGGGGGCCCGCACAGATACGCAGTATTTT. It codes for CASSLGARTDTQYF.

The CDR3 DNA reads as TGTGCCAGCAGTTTGGGGACAGGGGGCCCCCGGGACGGGGAGCTGTTTTTT. Translation gives CASSLGTGGPRDGELFF. This rearrangement joins TRBV27 to TRBJ2-2; 12 nucleotides match TRBD1. CDR1 is MNHEY, CDR2 SMNVEV, per germline (reference sequence). With V trimmed by 3 bases and J by 7 bases, 9 bases remained unmatched. The CDR3 extends over 17 amino acids.

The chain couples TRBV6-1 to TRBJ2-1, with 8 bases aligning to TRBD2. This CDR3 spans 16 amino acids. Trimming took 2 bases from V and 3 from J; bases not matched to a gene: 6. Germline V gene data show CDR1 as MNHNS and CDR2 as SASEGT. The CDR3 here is CASSELAGGDYNEQFF. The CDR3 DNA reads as TGTGCCAGCAGTGAATTGGCGGGGGGCGACTACAATGAGCAGTTCTTC.